This note documents a single T cell receptor (beta chain) sequence. The entry originates in a study of blood T cell repertoires in COVID-19. Sequencing was performed with immunoSEQ multiplex PCR; in TCRdb, only in-frame clones are kept and a portion is missing. Seen here are roughly 260,000 clones, approximately 88% observed once, and the top ten hold 2.5% to 3%. Germline CDR1 is KGHSH and CDR2 is LQKENI. The CDR3 contains 11 residues. The ends were cut back, 7 bases at V and 4 bases at J, with 5 bases in the middle. This sequence joins TRBV18 and TRBJ1-5; D is unclear. The sequenced sample was PBMCs or T cells enriched from blood (not recorded which). The receptor comes from a woman aged 30 to 39 with acute COVID-19. The CDR3 protein is CASWRNQPQHF. The CDR3, as DNA: TGTGCCAGCTGGAGGAATCAGCCCCAGCATTTT.